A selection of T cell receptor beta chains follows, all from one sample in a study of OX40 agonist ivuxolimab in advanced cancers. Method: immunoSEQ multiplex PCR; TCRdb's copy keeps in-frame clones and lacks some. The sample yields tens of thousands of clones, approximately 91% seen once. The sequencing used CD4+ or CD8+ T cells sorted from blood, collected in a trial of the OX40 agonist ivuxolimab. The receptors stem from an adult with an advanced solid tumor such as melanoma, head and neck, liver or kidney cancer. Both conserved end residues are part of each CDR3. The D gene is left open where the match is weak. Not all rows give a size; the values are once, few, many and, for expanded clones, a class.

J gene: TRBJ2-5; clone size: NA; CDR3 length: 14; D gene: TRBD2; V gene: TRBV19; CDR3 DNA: TGTGCCAGTAGTCGGGCGGGGGTCCAAGAGACCCAGTACTTC; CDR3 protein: CASSRAGVQETQYF
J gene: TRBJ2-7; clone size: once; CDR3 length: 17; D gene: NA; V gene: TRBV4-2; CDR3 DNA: TGTGCCAGCAGCCCGTTTAACCCCCGGGACACGGTCTACGAGCAGTACTTC; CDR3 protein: CASSPFNPRDTVYEQYF
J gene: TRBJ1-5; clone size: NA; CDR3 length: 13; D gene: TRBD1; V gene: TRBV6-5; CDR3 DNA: TGTGCCAGCAGGGTGGACAGGGACCAGCCCCAGCATTTT; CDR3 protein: CASRVDRDQPQHF
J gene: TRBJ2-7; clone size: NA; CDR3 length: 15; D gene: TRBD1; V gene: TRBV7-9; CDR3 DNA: TGTGCCAGCAGCTACCGGGACAGGGCCTCCTACGAGCAGTACTTC; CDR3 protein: CASSYRDRASYEQYF
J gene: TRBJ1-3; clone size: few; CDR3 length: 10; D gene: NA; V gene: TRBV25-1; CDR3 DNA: TGTGCCAGCAAGGGAAACACCATATATTTT; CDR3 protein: CASKGNTIYF
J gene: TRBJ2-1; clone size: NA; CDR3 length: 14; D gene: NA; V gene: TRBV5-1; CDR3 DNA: TGCGCCAGCAGCTTGGGTCAACCCGGGGGTGAGCAGTTCTTC; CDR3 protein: CASSLGQPGGEQFF
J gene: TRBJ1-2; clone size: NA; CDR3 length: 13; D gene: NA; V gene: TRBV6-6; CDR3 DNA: TGTGCCAGCGGATACAGGACCGACTATGGCTACACCTTC; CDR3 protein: CASGYRTDYGYTF
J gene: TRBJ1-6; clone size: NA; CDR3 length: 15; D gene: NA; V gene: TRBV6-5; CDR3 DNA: TGTGCCAGCAGTTATGGGAGCTCCTATAATTCACCCCTCCACTTT; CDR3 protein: CASSYGSSYNSPLHF
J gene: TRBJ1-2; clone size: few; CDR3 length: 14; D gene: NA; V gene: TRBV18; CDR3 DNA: TGTGCCAGCTCACAGTCCGGGTCCCGCTATGGCTACACCTTC; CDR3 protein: CASSQSGSRYGYTF
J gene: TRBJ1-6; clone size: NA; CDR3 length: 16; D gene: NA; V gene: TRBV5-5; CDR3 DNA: TGTGCCAGCAGCCTATCGGTACTTATTGGGCTACGGCCCCTCCACTTT; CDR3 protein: CASSLSVLIGLRPLHF
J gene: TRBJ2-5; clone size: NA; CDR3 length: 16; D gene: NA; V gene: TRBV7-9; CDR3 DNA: TGTGCCAGCAGCTTTTTCCAGGGTTCCTTTCAAGAGACCCAGTACTTC; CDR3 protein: CASSFFQGSFQETQYF
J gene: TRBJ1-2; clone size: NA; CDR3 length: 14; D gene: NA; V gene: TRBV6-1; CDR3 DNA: TGTGCCAGCAGTAGTGGGGGAAGCAACTATGGCTACACCTTC; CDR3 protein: CASSSGGSNYGYTF
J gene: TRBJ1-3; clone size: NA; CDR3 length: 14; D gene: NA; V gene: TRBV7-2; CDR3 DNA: TGTGCCAGCAGCTGGGGGCTACTCGGAAACACCATATATTTT; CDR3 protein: CASSWGLLGNTIYF
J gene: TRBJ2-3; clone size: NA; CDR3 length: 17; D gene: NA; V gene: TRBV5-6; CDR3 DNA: TGTGCCAGCAGCCTCTCCCAAGGGCGGGGCAGCACAGATACGCAGTATTTT; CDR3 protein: CASSLSQGRGSTDTQYF
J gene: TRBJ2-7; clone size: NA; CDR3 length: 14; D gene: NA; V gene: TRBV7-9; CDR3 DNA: TGTGCCAGCAGCTTGATACAGGGTACCTACGAGCAGTACTTC; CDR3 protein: CASSLIQGTYEQYF
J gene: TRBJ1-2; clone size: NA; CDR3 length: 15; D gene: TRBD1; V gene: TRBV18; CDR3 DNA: TGTGCCAGCTCAGAGGGGGCCGCGAGGGGCTATGGCTACACCTTC; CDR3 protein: CASSEGAARGYGYTF
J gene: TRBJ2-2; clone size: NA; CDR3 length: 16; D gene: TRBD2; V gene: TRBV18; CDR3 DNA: TGTGCCAGCTCACCACCGACGGGGGGGAACACCGGGGAGCTGTTTTTT; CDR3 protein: CASSPPTGGNTGELFF
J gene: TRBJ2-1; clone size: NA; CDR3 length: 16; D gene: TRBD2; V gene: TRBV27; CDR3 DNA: TGTGCCAGCAGTTCCCTGAGCGGGGGGAGGGACAATGAGCAGTTCTTC; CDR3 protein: CASSSLSGGRDNEQFF
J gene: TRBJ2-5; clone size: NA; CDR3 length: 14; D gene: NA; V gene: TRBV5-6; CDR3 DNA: TGTGCCAGCAGCTTGTCCAGGGGACAAGAGACCCAGTACTTC; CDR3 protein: CASSLSRGQETQYF
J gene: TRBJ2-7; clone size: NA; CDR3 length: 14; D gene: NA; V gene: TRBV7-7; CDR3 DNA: TGTGCTAGCAGCCCCCAGAACGGTCCCTACGAGCAGTACTTC; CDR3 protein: CASSPQNGPYEQYF